The 27 T cell receptor beta chains below all came from one sample that was sequenced in a study of shared T cell receptors in the human thymus. TCRdb keeps only in-frame clones here, not all; method: immunoSEQ multiplex PCR. The profile shows about 380,000 clones, 95% of them singletons. Sequenced: thymocytes. These receptors were collected from a human donor.

V is TRBV6-5 and J is TRBJ2-7; the D gene is possibly TRBD1 (6 bases). CDR1 MNHEY and CDR2 SVGAGI come from the germline V gene. The V gene lost 5 bases and the J gene lost 6 bases, with 14 bases spanning the gap. CDR3 length equals 13 residues. The DNA of the CDR3 is TGTGCCAGCAGTCCCGGGACAAAAAGCGAGCAGTACTTC. This gives the protein CASSPGTKSEQYF.

V and J are TRBV27 and TRBJ2-3; unclear D gene. CDR3 length: 13 amino acids. The V end was cut by 4 bases, the J end by 1 base, with 6 bases between. Germline V gene sequence: CDR1 MNHEY, CDR2 SMNVEV (reference sequence). The CDR3 nucleotides read TGTGCCAGCAGTTCCACAGGCACAGATACGCAGTATTTT. The encoded protein is CASSSTGTDTQYF.

The gene calls are TRBV14 and TRBJ2-7, with 10 bases aligning to TRBD2. Looked up from germline, CDR1 is SGHDN and CDR2 is FVKESK. Losses at the gene ends were 1 base for V and 5 bases for J; bases not matched to a gene: 8. The CDR3 is 16 amino acids. CDR3: CASSQARPSGSHEQYF. The CDR3 DNA reads TGTGCCAGCAGCCAAGCTCGGCCTAGCGGGAGCCACGAGCAGTACTTC.

The chain carries TRBV25-1 and TRBJ2-1; a possible D gene is TRBD2 (6 bases). CDR1 is MGHDK, CDR2 SYGVNS, per germline. The CDR3 is 17 amino acids. The V end lost 5 bases, the J end lost 3 bases, and 20 bases lay between the germline ends. The CDR3 protein is CASSPPKRRGGYNEQFF. The CDR3 DNA sequence: TGTGCCAGCAGTCCACCAAAGAGGCGGGGCGGCTACAATGAGCAGTTCTTC. The entire variable domain, with the rest obtained from reference TRBV25-1 and TRBJ2-1, is as follows: EADIYQTPRYLVIGTGKKITLECSQTMGHDKMYWYQQDPGMELHLIHYSYGVNSTEKGDLSSESTVSRIRTEHFPLTLESARPSHTSQYLCASSPPKRRGGYNEQFFGPGTRLTVL.

This chain links TRBV5-1 with TRBJ2-7; TRBD2 agrees at 8 bases. V lost 0 bases to trimming and J lost 2 bases; unmatched junction nucleotides: 7. CDR3 length equals 16 residues. CDR1 and CDR2 (germline): SGHRS, YFSETQ. CDR3 loop: CASSLGTSGHPYEQYF. The CDR3 DNA is TGCGCCAGCAGCTTGGGCACTAGCGGCCACCCCTACGAGCAGTACTTC.

This chain uses TRBV9 with TRBJ2-3; 10 bases match TRBD2. The V gene's germline CDR1 is SGDLS and CDR2 YYNGEE. This CDR3 is built from 18 residues. V trimming: 3 bases; J trimming: 7 bases; junction bases outside the gene matches: 17. The CDR3 sequence: CASSEPTSGPPPLNTQYF. In nucleotides, the CDR3 is TGTGCCAGCAGCGAACCGACTAGCGGGCCTCCCCCCTTGAATACGCAGTATTTT.

This chain links TRBV5-1 with TRBJ2-1, with TRBD2 as a possible D gene (5 bases). Germline values: CDR1 SGHRS, CDR2 YFSETQ. Trimming stripped 4 bases from V and 0 bases from J, with 35 bases between. The CDR3 contains 23 residues. CDR3 sequence (DNA): TGCGCCAGCAGCGCCCGCACTGAGGACTCCCAATACAACTTGGGGAACTCCTACAATGAGCAGTTCTTC. Protein sequence: CASSARTEDSQYNLGNSYNEQFF.

Concerning this clone itself: Its ends do not fully match the called genes, so a read error is possible. Other DNA sequences within the sample encode an identical CDR3. The chain couples TRBV25-1 to TRBJ2-7; 8 bases are shared with TRBD1. There are 15 residues in the CDR3. Germline lookup yields CDR1 MGHDK and CDR2 SYGVNS. CDR3 region: CASSATGGGSYEQYF. CDR3 in DNA: TGCGCCAGCAGTGCCACAGGGGGAGGCTCCTACGAGCAGTACTTC.

The V and J genes are TRBV7-3 and TRBJ2-3; 12 bases are shared with TRBD2. J lost 5 bases, V lost 0 bases, and 9 bases had no gene match. The CDR3 has 18 amino acids. CDR1 is SGHTA, CDR2 FQGTGA, per germline. The CDR3 DNA is TGTGCCAGCAGCTTAACGCCGGGACTAGCGGGTGCGGGAGATACGCAGTATTTT. This codes for CASSLTPGLAGAGDTQYF. Full variable domain (rest looked up from reference TRBV7-3 and TRBJ2-3): GAGVSQTPSNKVTEKGKYVELRCDPISGHTALYWYRQSLGQGPEFLIYFQGTGAADDSGLPNDRFFAVRPEGSVSTLKIQRTERGDSAVYLCASSLTPGLAGAGDTQYFGPGTRLTVL.

The rearrangement joins TRBV7-2 to TRBJ1-2; a possible D gene is TRBD1 (6 bases). This CDR3 spans 16 amino acids. Germline loops: CDR1 SGHTA, CDR2 FQGNSA. Trimming stripped 0 bases from V and 0 bases from J, with 11 bases between. Here the CDR3 reads CASSLAGQSTNYGYTF. CDR3 DNA sequence: TGTGCCAGCAGCTTAGCCGGACAGTCCACTAACTATGGCTACACCTTC.

This chain uses TRBV7-2 with TRBJ1-3, with TRBD1 identical over 7 bases. Germline CDR1 is SGHTA and CDR2 is FQGNSA. The CDR3 is made up of 13 amino acids. The V and J ends lost 5 bases and 9 bases, in that order; junction bases with no gene match: 7. The CDR3: CASSTGTVGTIYF. In DNA form, the CDR3 reads TGTGCCAGCAGCACCGGGACAGTGGGCACCATATATTTT.

V and J are TRBV25-1 and TRBJ2-7; 8 nucleotides match TRBD1. Germline CDR1 reads MGHDK; CDR2 reads SYGVNS. The CDR3 runs to 14 residues. The V and J ends lost 1 base and 4 bases, in that order; junction bases with no gene match: 3. CDR3: CASSEWDRMYEQYF. The CDR3 region has the DNA TGTGCCAGCAGTGAATGGGACAGGATGTACGAGCAGTACTTC.

The chain has TRBV11-1 and TRBJ2-5; D is uncertain. The length of the CDR3 is 13 residues. V shed 2 bases and J shed 3 bases, with 7 bases lying between them. Germline V gene lookup returns CDR1 SGHAT and CDR2 FQDESV (reference sequence). The CDR3 protein is CASSLPTEETQYF. The CDR3 region has the DNA TGTGCCAGCAGCTTACCAACGGAAGAGACCCAGTACTTC.

CDR3 DNA sequence: TGTGCCAGCAGGGCAGGGGGGCCCTACGAGCAGTACTTC. Its protein product is CASRAGGPYEQYF. This chain joins TRBV6-5 and TRBJ2-7, with a possible D match to TRBD1 (7 bases). The CDR3 is 13 amino acids. Trimming cost V 6 bases and J 2 bases, with 11 bases left between them. Germline V gene data show CDR1 as MNHEY and CDR2 as SVGAGI.

This clone showed up just once. The chain couples TRBV7-4 to TRBJ2-2; D not resolved. The CDR3 extends over 16 amino acids. Trimming removed 2 bases at V and 2 bases at J, with 12 bases between. The germline gives CDR1 SGHVT, CDR2 SQSDAQ. The CDR3 DNA follows: TGTGCCAGCAGCTTAAGTAGCAACGGTAACACCGGGGAGCTGTTTTTT. Translating it yields CASSLSSNGNTGELFF.

V usage is TRBV7-6 and J usage is TRBJ1-1, with TRBD1 matching 7 bases. Unmatched junction bases numbered 6, after V lost 5 bases and J lost 6 bases. The germline gives CDR1 SGHVS, CDR2 FNYEAQ. This CDR3 has 13 residues. CDR3 amino acids: CASSHDRAAEAFF. For the CDR3, the DNA is TGTGCCAGCAGCCACGACAGGGCCGCTGAAGCTTTCTTT.

J is TRBJ2-1 and V is TRBV27; D is possibly TRBD2 (6 bases). V lost 0 bases and J lost 0, with 27 bases in between. This CDR3 contains 22 residues. Germline CDR1 and CDR2: MNHEY and SMNVEV (reference sequence). The CDR3 DNA follows: TGTGCCAGCAGTTTATCGATCAGGGAGAGCGCTAGCGCCCGAAGCTCCTACAATGAGCAGTTCTTC. Protein product: CASSLSIRESASARSSYNEQFF.

This rearrangement joins TRBV11-1 to TRBJ2-5; D might be TRBD1 (6 bases). The germline V gene encodes CDR1 SGHAT and CDR2 FQDESV (reference sequence). Trimming shortened V by 2 bases and J by 2 bases, and 21 bases separated the two germline ends. The CDR3 consists of 18 residues. The CDR3 sequence is CASSLPDRHSFHQETQYF. CDR3 in DNA: TGTGCCAGCAGCTTACCCGACAGGCACAGCTTCCATCAAGAGACCCAGTACTTC.

V gene TRBV25-1 combines with J gene TRBJ2-2; D is perhaps TRBD1 or TRBD2 (6 bases each). V dropped 3 bases and J dropped 8 bases, with 16 bases sitting between them. The germline V gene encodes CDR1 MGHDK and CDR2 SYGVNS. The CDR3 extends over 15 amino acids. CDR3 sequence: CASSEWGADPGELFF. The CDR3 region has the DNA TGTGCCAGCAGTGAGTGGGGGGCAGACCCTGGGGAGCTGTTTTTT.

The V call is TRBV2, the J call TRBJ1-6; no firm D call. This CDR3 is built from 15 residues. Germline-derived CDR1 and CDR2 are SNHLY and FYNNEI. The V end lost 6 bases, the J end lost 7 bases, and 16 bases lay between the germline ends. CDR3 protein: CASRGGWDFNSPLHF. CDR3 nucleotides: TGTGCCAGCAGGGGTGGGTGGGATTTCAATTCACCCCTCCACTTT.

V usage is TRBV7-9 and J usage is TRBJ1-1; D is unresolved. The CDR3 totals 14 residues. Germline V lookup: CDR1 SEHNR, CDR2 FQNEAQ (reference sequence). Trimming shortened V by 10 bases and J by 1 base, and 16 bases separated the two germline ends. In nucleotides, the CDR3 is TGTGCCACCCCCTCGGAAGGAGGGAACACTGAAGCTTTCTTT. It encodes CATPSEGGNTEAFF.

A single count supports this clone. The chain is built from TRBV30 and TRBJ1-2, with a tentative D call TRBD1 (5 bases). The CDR3 sequence is 13 residues long. CDR1 is GTSNPN and CDR2 is SVGIG in the germline V gene (reference sequence). Trimming removed 5 bases from V and 4 bases from J, with 14 bases in between. The CDR3 nucleotides are TGTGCCTGGCAAACCCCAGGGTTCTATGGCTACACCTTC. Its protein is CAWQTPGFYGYTF.

V usage is TRBV28 and J usage is TRBJ2-5, with 7 bases lining up with TRBD1. V shed 6 bases, J shed 3 bases, and the junction held 10 bases outside the gene matches. This CDR3 has 15 amino acids. Per the germline V gene, CDR1 is MDHEN and CDR2 is SYDVKM. DNA of the CDR3: TGTGCCAGCAGAGATGCCGGACAGGTTGAAGAGACCCAGTACTTC. It specifies CASRDAGQVEETQYF.

The gene calls are TRBV11-2 and TRBJ2-7; D perhaps matches TRBD1 (5 bases). CDR1 and CDR2 from the germline V gene are SGHAT and FQNNGV. This CDR3 region has 19 residues. V lost 2 bases and J lost 0, with 23 bases in between. The CDR3 here is CASSLTSLGPNFSSYEQYF. Here the CDR3 DNA reads TGTGCCAGCAGCTTAACCAGCCTGGGGCCGAACTTTAGCTCCTACGAGCAGTACTTC.

This chain connects TRBV27 to TRBJ1-2; D is undetermined. The CDR3 runs 16 residues. Per the germline V gene, CDR1 is MNHEY and CDR2 is SMNVEV (reference sequence). Trimming took off 3 bases at V and 4 bases at J, with 18 bases between the two ends. The CDR3 here is CASSFTPELQLYGYTF. CDR3 bases: TGTGCCAGCAGTTTTACTCCTGAACTCCAACTCTATGGCTACACCTTC.

This clone was counted a single time. The chain has TRBV28 and TRBJ2-2; 9 bases agree with TRBD1. The CDR3 sequence is 19 residues long. Trimming cost V 6 bases and J 5 bases; bases outside gene matches: 19. From germline, CDR1 is MDHEN and CDR2 SYDVKM. The CDR3 region is CASSDSVPGQGSRTGELFF. Here the CDR3 DNA reads TGTGCCAGCAGCGACTCGGTCCCGGGACAGGGTTCGAGGACCGGGGAGCTGTTTTTT.

The chain recombines TRBV25-1 with TRBJ2-3; the D call may be TRBD1 or TRBD2 (7 bases each). CDR3 length: 16 amino acids. V gave up 3 bases and J gave up 4 bases, with 17 bases separating them. In germline, CDR1 is MGHDK, CDR2 SYGVNS. CDR3 loop: CASSERDREGPDTQYF. In nucleotides, the CDR3 is TGTGCCAGCAGTGAGCGCGACAGGGAGGGACCAGATACGCAGTATTTT.